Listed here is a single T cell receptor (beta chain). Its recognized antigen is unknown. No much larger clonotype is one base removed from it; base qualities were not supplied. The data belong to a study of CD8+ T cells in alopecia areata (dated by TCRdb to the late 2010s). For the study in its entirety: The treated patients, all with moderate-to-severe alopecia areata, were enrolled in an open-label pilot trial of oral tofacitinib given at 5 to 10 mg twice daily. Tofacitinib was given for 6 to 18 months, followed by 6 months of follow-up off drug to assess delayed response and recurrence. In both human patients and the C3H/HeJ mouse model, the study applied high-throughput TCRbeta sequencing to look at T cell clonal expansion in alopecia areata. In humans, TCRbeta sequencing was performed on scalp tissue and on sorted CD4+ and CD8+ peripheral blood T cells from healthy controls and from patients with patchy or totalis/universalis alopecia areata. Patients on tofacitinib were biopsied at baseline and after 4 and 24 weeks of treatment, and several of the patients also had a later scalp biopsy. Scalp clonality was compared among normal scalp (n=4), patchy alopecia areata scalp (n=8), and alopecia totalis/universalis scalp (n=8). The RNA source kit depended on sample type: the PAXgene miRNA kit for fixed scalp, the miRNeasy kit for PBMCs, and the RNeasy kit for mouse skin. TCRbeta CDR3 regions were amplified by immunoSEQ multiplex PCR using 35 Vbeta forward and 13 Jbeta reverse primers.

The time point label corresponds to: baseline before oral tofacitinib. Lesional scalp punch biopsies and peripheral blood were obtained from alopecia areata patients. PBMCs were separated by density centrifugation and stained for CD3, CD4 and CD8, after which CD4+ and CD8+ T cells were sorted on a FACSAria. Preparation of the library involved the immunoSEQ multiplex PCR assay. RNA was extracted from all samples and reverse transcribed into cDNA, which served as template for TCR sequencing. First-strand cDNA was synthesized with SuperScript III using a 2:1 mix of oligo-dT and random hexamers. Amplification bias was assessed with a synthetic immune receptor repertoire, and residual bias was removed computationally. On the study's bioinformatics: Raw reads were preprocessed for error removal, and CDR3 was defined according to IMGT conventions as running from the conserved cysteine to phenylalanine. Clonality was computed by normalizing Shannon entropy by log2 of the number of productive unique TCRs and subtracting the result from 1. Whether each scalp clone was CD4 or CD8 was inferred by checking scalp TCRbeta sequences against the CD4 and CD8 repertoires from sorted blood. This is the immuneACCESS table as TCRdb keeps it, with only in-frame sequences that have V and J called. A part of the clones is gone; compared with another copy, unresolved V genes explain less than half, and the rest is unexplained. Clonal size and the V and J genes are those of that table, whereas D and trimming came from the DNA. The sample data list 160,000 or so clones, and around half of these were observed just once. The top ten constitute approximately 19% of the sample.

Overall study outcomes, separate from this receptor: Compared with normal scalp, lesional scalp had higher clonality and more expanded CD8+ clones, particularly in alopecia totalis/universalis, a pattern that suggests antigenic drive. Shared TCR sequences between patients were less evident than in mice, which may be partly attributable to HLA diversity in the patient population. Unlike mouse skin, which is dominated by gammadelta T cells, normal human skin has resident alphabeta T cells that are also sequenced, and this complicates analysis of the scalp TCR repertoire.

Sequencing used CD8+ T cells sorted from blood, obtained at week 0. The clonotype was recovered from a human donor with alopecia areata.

The CDR3 corresponds to CASSPWTSTDTQYF. In nucleotides, the sequence is TGTGCCAGCAGCCCCTGGACTTCTACCGATACGCAGTATTTT. The sequence links TRBV11-2 to TRBJ2-3, with TRBD2 as a weak D call on 5 bases. According to the germline V gene, CDR1 reads SGHAT and CDR2 reads FQNNGV. The CDR3, cysteine through phenylalanine, is 14 amino acids long. The DNA shown is the 42-base CDR3, in frame from base 1. V and J are truncated by 5 bases and 6 bases respectively, leaving an intervening sequence of 15 bases.